This T cell receptor beta chain came from a study of CXCR3-negative and CXCR3-positive naive CD8 T cells. Study conclusions and caveats: Naive subsets had comparable surface CD5, so TRB CDR3 properties gauged TCR strength. Relative to memory CD8+ cells, whose diversity was much lower, both naive subsets had comparably high diversity. Naive CXCR3-positive cells had TRB CDR3s more hydrophobic than those of CXCR3-negative naive cells.

The V gene's germline CDR1 is SQVTM and CDR2 ANQGSEA. The CDR3 covers 13 residues. UMI labels and 5' RACE were used to prepare the TRB cDNA libraries. Using the 5' RACE reads, TCRdb records one entry per CDR3 protein without DNA. This specimen shows 5,500 to 6,000 distinct CDR3 sequences; the ten leading clones hold under 2%. According to its frequency, this clonotype is medium-sized. Its target is not known. The sequence came from a human donor in good health. Some clones in this sample may be carry-over from other donors' samples. The chain couples TRBV29-1 to TRBJ1-2; without DNA, the TCRdb call of TRBD1 cannot be checked. What was sequenced was naive CXCR3- CD8+ T cells from blood. Subset in this sample: CD45RO-CCR7+CD27+CD95- naive CD8+ T cells lacking CXCR3 (TNR3-). CDR3 sequence: CSVPEGGQNGYTF. The whole variable domain, filled in from reference TRBV29-1 and TRBJ1-2, reads SAVISQKPSRDICQRGTSLTIQCQVDSQVTMMFWYRQQPGQSLTLIATANQGSEATYESGFVIDKFPISRPNLTFSTLTVSNMSPEDSSIYLCSVPEGGQNGYTFGSGTRLTVV.